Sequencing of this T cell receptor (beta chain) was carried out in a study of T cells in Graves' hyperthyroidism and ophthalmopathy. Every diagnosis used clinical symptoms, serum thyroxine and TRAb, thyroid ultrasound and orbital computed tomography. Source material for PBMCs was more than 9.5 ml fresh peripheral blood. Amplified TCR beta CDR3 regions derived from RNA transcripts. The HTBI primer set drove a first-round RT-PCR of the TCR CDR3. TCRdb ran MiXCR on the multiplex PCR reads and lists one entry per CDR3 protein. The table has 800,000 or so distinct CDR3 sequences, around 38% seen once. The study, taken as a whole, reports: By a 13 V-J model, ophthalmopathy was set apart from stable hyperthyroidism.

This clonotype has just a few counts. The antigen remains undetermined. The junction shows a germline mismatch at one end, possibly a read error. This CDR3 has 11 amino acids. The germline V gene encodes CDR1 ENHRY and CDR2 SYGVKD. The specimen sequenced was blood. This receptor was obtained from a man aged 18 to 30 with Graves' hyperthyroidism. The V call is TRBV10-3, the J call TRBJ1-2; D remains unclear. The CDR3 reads CAISDYYGYTF. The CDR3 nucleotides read TGTGCCATTAGTGATTACTATGGCTACACCTTC.